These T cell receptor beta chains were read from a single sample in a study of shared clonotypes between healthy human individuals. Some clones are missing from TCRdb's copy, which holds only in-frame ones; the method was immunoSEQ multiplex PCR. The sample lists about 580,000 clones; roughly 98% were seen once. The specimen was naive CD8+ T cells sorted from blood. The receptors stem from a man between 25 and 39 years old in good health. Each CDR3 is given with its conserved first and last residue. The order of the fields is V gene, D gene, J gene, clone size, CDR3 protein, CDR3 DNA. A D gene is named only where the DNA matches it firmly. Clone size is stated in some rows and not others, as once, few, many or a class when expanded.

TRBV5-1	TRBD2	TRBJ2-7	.	CASSLGTPGLAGEEYF	TGCGCCAGCAGCTTGGGAACTCCGGGACTAGCGGGAGAGGAGTACTTC
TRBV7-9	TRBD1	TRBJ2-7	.	CASSGGSTQGYEQYF	TGTGCCAGCAGCGGAGGCAGCACACAGGGGTACGAGCAGTACTTC
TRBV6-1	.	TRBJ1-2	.	CASSEAYTVVF	TGTGCCAGCAGTGAAGCTTACACGGTCGTTTTC
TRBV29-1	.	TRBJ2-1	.	CSVEEGRYNEQFF	TGCAGCGTTGAAGAAGGCCGCTACAATGAGCAGTTCTTC
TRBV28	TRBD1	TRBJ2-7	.	CASSQPWDSPFYEQYF	TGTGCCAGCAGCCAACCCTGGGACAGCCCTTTCTACGAGCAGTACTTC
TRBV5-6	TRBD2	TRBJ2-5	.	CASSLAVVTSGRQTQYF	TGTGCCAGCAGCTTGGCTGTGGTGACTAGCGGGAGGCAGACCCAGTACTTC
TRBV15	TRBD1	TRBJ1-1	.	CATSRDRGATEAFF	TGTGCCACCAGCAGAGACAGGGGGGCCACTGAAGCTTTCTTT
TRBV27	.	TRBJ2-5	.	CASGIGRWETQYF	TGTGCCAGCGGTATTGGTCGTTGGGAGACCCAGTACTTC
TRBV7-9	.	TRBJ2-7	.	CASSSPEGRWTYEQYF	TGTGCCAGCAGCTCCCCTGAGGGGAGGTGGACCTACGAGCAGTACTTC
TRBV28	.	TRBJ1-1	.	CARVPNTEAFF	TGTGCCAGGGTGCCCAACACTGAAGCTTTCTTT
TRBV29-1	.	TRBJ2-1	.	CSVFGRDTLNEQFF	TGCAGCGTTTTTGGTCGGGACACCCTCAATGAGCAGTTCTTC
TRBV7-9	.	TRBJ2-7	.	CASRGRSYEQYF	TGTGCCAGCAGAGGACGGTCCTACGAGCAGTACTTC
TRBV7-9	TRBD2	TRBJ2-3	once	CASSLLTSGSSTDTQYF	TGTGCCAGCAGCCTACTCACTAGCGGGTCTAGCACAGATACGCAGTATTTT
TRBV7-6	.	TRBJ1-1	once	CASSPGDEAEAFF	TGTGCCAGCAGCCCCGGAGATGAGGCTGAAGCTTTCTTT
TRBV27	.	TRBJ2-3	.	CASSLVDTDTQYF	TGTGCCAGCAGTTTAGTAGACACAGATACGCAGTATTTT
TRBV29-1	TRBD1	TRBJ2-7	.	CSVVQPRQGAYEQYF	TGCAGCGTTGTACAACCCCGTCAGGGGGCCTACGAGCAGTACTTC
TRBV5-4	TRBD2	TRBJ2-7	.	CASSPGTSGSSYEQYF	TGTGCCAGCAGCCCCGGGACTAGCGGGAGTTCCTACGAGCAGTACTTC